The 24 T cell receptor beta chains given below trace back to one sample, sequenced in a study of OX40 agonist ivuxolimab in advanced cancers. TCRdb keeps only in-frame clones here, not all; method: immunoSEQ multiplex PCR. The sample includes fewer than 85,000 clones, about 87% of them seen just once. Here the sequenced sample was CD4+ or CD8+ T cells sorted from blood, taken in a trial of the OX40 agonist ivuxolimab. These receptor sequences come from an adult with an advanced solid tumor such as melanoma, head and neck, liver or kidney cancer.

The genes are TRBV27 and TRBJ2-7; the D gene is possibly TRBD2 (6 bases). V was clipped by 4 bases and J by 3 bases, with 13 bases between them. Looked up from germline, CDR1 is MNHEY and CDR2 is SMNVEV (reference sequence). CDR3 length: 14 residues. CDR3 DNA sequence: TGTGCCAGCAGTTCGGGGGAGACTGGCTACGAGCAGTACTTC. It is translated as CASSSGETGYEQYF.

This chain joins TRBV5-5 and TRBJ1-5; 10 nucleotides match TRBD1. Germline V gives CDR1 SGHKS, CDR2 YYEKEE (reference sequence). V shed 1 base and J 7 bases; nucleotides not matched to a gene: 11. The CDR3 spans 17 residues. The CDR3, as DNA: TGTGCCAGCAGCTTGTACGGGACAGGGGTTGGAGGGCAGCCCCAGCATTTT. Residues: CASSLYGTGVGGQPQHF.

The chain combines TRBV5-4 with TRBJ1-5; D is unclear. V was pared by 0 bases and J by 1 base, with 8 bases between. CDR1 and CDR2 from the germline V gene are SGHNT and YYREEE (reference sequence). CDR3 size: 15 residues. The CDR3 nucleotides are TGTGCCAGCAGCTTGGACGGGGAGAGCAATCAGCCCCAGCATTTT. Translated, it gives CASSLDGESNQPQHF.

This clone was observed at least ten times. The rearrangement links TRBV7-2 to TRBJ2-7; 8 nucleotides align to TRBD1. This CDR3 contains 14 residues. The V gene end was trimmed by 3 bases and the J gene end by 4 bases; junction bases not matched to a gene: 5. Germline assignment: CDR1 SGHTA and CDR2 FQGNSA. The CDR3, as DNA: TGTGCCAGCAGCTTCGGAACAGGGGGTTACGAGCAGTACTTC. This gives the protein CASSFGTGGYEQYF.

The rearrangement uses TRBV4-1 and TRBJ2-3, with D perhaps being TRBD1 or TRBD2 (5 bases each). The CDR3 totals 15 residues. V lost 5 bases and J 2 bases, leaving 14 bases between the germline ends. Per germline, CDR1 MGHRA and CDR2 YSYEKL. This chain's CDR3 is CASSKRQLATDTQYF. CDR3 coding DNA: TGCGCCAGCAGCAAAAGACAGCTAGCCACAGATACGCAGTATTTT.

The chain links TRBV6-6 to TRBJ1-1; possible D gene TRBD1, 5 bases. Germline CDR1 is MNHNY and CDR2 is SVGAGI (reference sequence). The CDR3 runs 14 residues. V was shortened by 5 bases and J by 2 bases, with 12 bases between the two germline ends. The CDR3 nucleotides are TGTGCCAGCAGTAGACGACAGATTAACACTGAAGCTTTCTTT. It encodes CASSRRQINTEAFF.

The chain employs TRBV29-1 and TRBJ2-5; a weak D match, TRBD2 (5 bases). Trimming removed 5 bases at V and 5 bases at J, with 12 bases between. Germline loops: CDR1 SQVTM, CDR2 ANQGSEA. The CDR3 is 12 amino acids. The CDR3 nucleotides are TGCAGCGTTAGTGAGGGCCCCGAGACCCAGTACTTC. It encodes CSVSEGPETQYF.

The chain is built from TRBV7-9 and TRBJ2-1; TRBD2 aligns across 8 bases. In germline, CDR1 is SEHNR, CDR2 FQNEAQ (reference sequence). The ends lost 1 base at V and 8 bases at J; junction bases unmatched: 10. CDR3 length: 16 amino acids. The CDR3 region is CASSLGSGLAFHEQFF. The DNA for the CDR3 is TGTGCCAGCAGCTTAGGCAGCGGACTAGCTTTCCATGAGCAGTTCTTC. The full variable domain, with the rest looked up from reference TRBV7-9 and TRBJ2-1, is DTGVSQNPRHKITKRGQNVTFRCDPISEHNRLYWYRQTLGQGPEFLTYFQNEAQLEKSRLLSDRFSAERPKGSFSTLEIQRTEQGDSAMYLCASSLGSGLAFHEQFFGPGTRLTVL.

Only a few counts were recorded for this clone. The chain links TRBV7-2 to TRBJ2-2, with 11 bases matching TRBD1. The CDR3 contains 19 residues. Germline CDR1 is SGHTA and CDR2 is FQGNSA. Trimming removed 3 bases from V and 4 bases from J; junction bases left unmatched: 13. In DNA form, the CDR3 reads TGTGCCAGCAGCTTTGGAGTTTTAGACGGGACAGGGGGCACCGGGGAGCTGTTTTTT. It codes for CASSFGVLDGTGGTGELFF.

V gene TRBV5-1 combines with J gene TRBJ1-1; TRBD1 agrees at 8 bases. The CDR3 covers 16 residues. J lost 0 bases, V lost 4 bases, and 8 bases had no gene match. The germline V gene encodes CDR1 SGHRS and CDR2 YFSETQ. For the CDR3, the DNA is TGCGCCAGCAGCGGGGGACAGGCAGGGATGAACACTGAAGCTTTCTTT. The encoded protein is CASSGGQAGMNTEAFF.

This clone was recorded a few times. The chain recombines TRBV4-1 with TRBJ1-6; a weak D match, TRBD1 (5 bases). Trimming pared 1 base from V and 8 bases from J, leaving 15 bases between. Germline V CDR1 and CDR2: MGHRA, YSYEKL. CDR3 length: 16 amino acids. The CDR3 region has the DNA TGCGCCAGCAGCCAAGGTCCAGTGGCAGGGTATTCACCCCTCCACTTT. Translation: CASSQGPVAGYSPLHF.

The J gene is TRBJ2-7, the V gene TRBV7-9; possible D gene TRBD2, 6 bases. Germline-derived CDR1 and CDR2 are SEHNR and FQNEAQ (reference sequence). V shed 5 bases and J shed 7 bases, with 9 bases lying between them. The CDR3 sequence is 11 residues long. The CDR3 loop is CASSGGREQYF. Written as DNA, the CDR3 is TGTGCCAGCAGCGGGGGGAGGGAGCAGTACTTC.

CDR3 in DNA: TGTGCCAGCTCACCTCTGTCAGGCTACGAGCAGTACTTC. Translating gives CASSPLSGYEQYF. The chain combines TRBV18 with TRBJ2-7; D gene uncertain. Germline V gene lookup returns CDR1 KGHSH and CDR2 LQKENI. V was pared by 3 bases and J by 3 bases, with 9 bases between. CDR3 size: 13 residues.

The chain combines TRBV5-6 with TRBJ1-5; 7 bases agree with TRBD1. The CDR3 spans 13 residues. Germline loops: CDR1 SGHDT, CDR2 YYEEEE. V trimming: 0 bases; J trimming: 11 bases; junction bases outside the gene matches: 5. The DNA of the CDR3 is TGTGCCAGCAGCTTGGGACAGGGTAGGGCCCAGCATTTT. This translates into CASSLGQGRAQHF.

This rearrangement joins TRBV30 to TRBJ1-3; the match to TRBD1 covers 7 bases. CDR3 length: 14 residues. CDR1 is GTSNPN and CDR2 is SVGIG in the germline V gene (reference sequence). V gave up 5 bases and J gave up 0 bases; unmatched junction bases: 4. CDR3 sequence reads: CAWDRVSSGNTIYF. DNA of the CDR3: TGTGCCTGGGACAGGGTTAGCTCTGGAAACACCATATATTTT. Full variable domain (missing parts from reference TRBV30 and TRBJ1-3): SQTIHQWPATLVQPVGSPLSLECTVEGTSNPNLYWYRQAAGRGLQLLFYSVGIGQISSEVPQNLSASRPQDRQFILSSKKLLLSDSGFYLCAWDRVSSGNTIYFGEGSWLTVV.

This rearrangement joins TRBV7-2 to TRBJ2-4; D remains unclear. Germline V lookup: CDR1 SGHTA, CDR2 FQGNSA. V gave up 2 bases and J gave up 5 bases, with 7 bases separating them. CDR3 size: 13 residues. CDR3 protein: CASSLTGENIQYF. CDR3 in DNA: TGTGCCAGCAGCTTAACTGGAGAAAACATTCAGTACTTC.

A remark on this clone: A read error may produce the germline difference seen at one junction end. This chain connects TRBV9 to TRBJ1-3; TRBD1 agrees at 7 bases. Germline-derived CDR1 and CDR2 are SGDLS and YYNGEE. This CDR3 spans 14 amino acids. The DNA for the CDR3 is TGTGCCAGCAGCGTAGAGGCAGGGGGAAAGACCATATATTTT. It yields the protein CASSVEAGGKTIYF. The full variable domain, its missing parts supplied by reference TRBV9 and TRBJ1-3, is DSGVTQTPKHLITATGQRVTLRCSPRSGDLSVYWYQQSLDQGLQFLIQYYNGEERAKGNILERFSAQQFPDLHSELNLSSLELGDSALYFCASSVEAGGKTIYFGEGSWLTVV.

The V call is TRBV5-1, the J call TRBJ2-7; D not certain. CDR3 length: 14 residues. The V end lost 2 bases, the J end lost 2 bases, and 11 bases lay between the germline ends. Germline V lookup: CDR1 SGHRS, CDR2 YFSETQ. CDR3 loop: CASSLGRTAYEQYF. DNA for the CDR3: TGCGCCAGCAGCTTAGGGCGAACCGCCTACGAGCAGTACTTC. The whole variable domain, filled in from reference TRBV5-1 and TRBJ2-7, reads KAGVTQTPRYLIKTRGQQVTLSCSPISGHRSVSWYQQTPGQGLQFLFEYFSETQRNKGNFPGRFSGRQFSNSRSEMNVSTLELGDSALYLCASSLGRTAYEQYFGPGTRLTVT.

The chain joins TRBV28 to TRBJ1-4; tentative D call: TRBD1 (5 bases). V gave up 6 bases and J gave up 8 bases, with 13 bases separating them. The CDR3 is made up of 13 amino acids. Germline-derived CDR1 and CDR2 are MDHEN and SYDVKM. CDR3 region: CASSPGRWEKLFF. The CDR3 DNA sequence: TGTGCCAGCAGCCCAGGGAGGTGGGAAAAACTGTTTTTT.

The chain has TRBV5-1 and TRBJ2-3; 8 bases match TRBD1. V lost 4 bases, J lost 4 bases, and 5 bases stayed unmatched. The germline V gene encodes CDR1 SGHRS and CDR2 YFSETQ. This CDR3 comprises 14 residues. The CDR3 sequence: CASSGEQGADTQYF. CDR3 DNA sequence: TGCGCCAGCAGCGGGGAACAGGGGGCAGATACGCAGTATTTT.

This clone came up a few times. The chain carries TRBV2 and TRBJ1-6; 10 nucleotides agree with TRBD1. Germline-derived CDR1 and CDR2 are SNHLY and FYNNEI. This CDR3 is 15 amino acids long. V dropped 5 bases and J dropped 6; count of bases not matched to a gene: 4. This CDR3 reads CASSIRQGANSPLHF. The CDR3 DNA follows: TGTGCCAGCAGTATACGACAGGGGGCTAATTCACCCCTCCACTTT.

J is TRBJ2-5 and V is TRBV4-3, with D uncertain. In germline, CDR1 is LGHNA, CDR2 YSLEER. This CDR3 contains 13 residues. Deletions cut 2 bases from V and 5 bases from J, with 9 bases between. CDR3 region: CASSQQTTETQYF. The CDR3 DNA follows: TGCGCCAGCAGCCAACAGACCACCGAGACCCAGTACTTC.

The chain uses TRBV5-4 and TRBJ2-3, with TRBD2 matching 13 bases. Germline V gene data show CDR1 as SGHNT and CDR2 as YYREEE (reference sequence). The length of the CDR3 is 16 residues. V shed 2 bases and J 5 bases; nucleotides not matched to a gene: 5. The CDR3 DNA follows: TGTGCCAGCAGCTTTCGACTAGCGGGAGGTGGAGATACGCAGTATTTT. It yields the protein CASSFRLAGGGDTQYF.

This chain links TRBV18 with TRBJ2-7, with D possibly being TRBD1 or TRBD2 (7 bases each). V was trimmed by 2 bases and J by 6 bases, leaving 14 bases between them. The CDR3 sequence is 14 residues long. Germline V gives CDR1 KGHSH, CDR2 LQKENI. The CDR3 bases are TGTGCCAGCTCACCAGGGGGAGGGGGCAGCGAGCAGTACTTC. It translates to CASSPGGGGSEQYF.